This is a list of T cell receptor beta chains from one sample in a study of T cell repertoires in cytomegalovirus infection. No cognate antigen is known for these TCRs. TCRdb reprocessed the reads with MiXCR, giving one entry per CDR3 protein. There are some 120,000 distinct CDR3 sequences in the sample; over 9% occur only once, and approximately 31% lies in the top ten. Sequenced input: PBMCs, sequenced either directly or after in vitro stimulation (not recorded which). The receptors originated from a human donor in good health (CMV status not recorded). Some clones in this sample may be carry-over from other donors' samples. CDR3s include the opening cysteine and the closing phenylalanine or tryptophan. The order of the fields is clone size, D gene, V gene, J gene, CDR3 protein, CDR3 DNA. A D gene is named only where the DNA matches it firmly. Clone size, where shown, is once, few, many, or a class for clones that have expanded.

>few|-|TRBV6-6|TRBJ2-1
CASNHIEGNEQFF
TGTGCCAGCAACCACATCGAGGGGAATGAGCAGTTCTTC
>many|TRBD2|TRBV12-3/TRBV12-4|TRBJ2-1
CASRPTSGRVRDEQFF
TGTGCCAGCAGGCCGACTAGCGGGAGGGTTAGGGATGAGCAGTTCTTC
>-|-|TRBV5-6|TRBJ2-7
CASSLDGEQYF
TGTGCCAGCAGCTTGGACGGCGAGCAGTACTTC
>few|TRBD1|TRBV4-2|TRBJ1-2
CASSQEPGQGHGYTF
TGTGCCAGCAGCCAAGAACCGGGACAGGGGCATGGCTACACCTTC
>many|-|TRBV7-2|TRBJ1-1
CASSLTLLNTEAFF
TGTGCCAGCAGCTTAACACTCCTGAACACTGAAGCTTTCTTT
>many|-|TRBV5-6|TRBJ2-1
CASSPPGRSSYNEQFF
TGTGCCAGCAGCCCCCCAGGAAGAAGCTCCTACAATGAGCAGTTCTTC
>many|TRBD1|TRBV28|TRBJ2-7
CASSSPQGVYEQYF
TGTGCCAGCAGCTCCCCACAGGGGGTCTACGAGCAGTACTTC
>many|TRBD1|TRBV7-2|TRBJ1-4
CASSSGQGPTNEKLFF
TGTGCCAGCAGCTCGGGACAGGGCCCAACTAATGAAAAACTGTTTTTT
>-|-|TRBV30|TRBJ1-1
CAWIPGTEAFF
TGTGCCTGGATACCTGGGACTGAAGCTTTCTTT
>many|TRBD2|TRBV7-2|TRBJ2-3
CASCYSGRDGDTQYF
TGTGCCAGCTGTTATAGCGGGAGGGATGGAGATACGCAGTATTTT
>many|-|TRBV6-5|TRBJ1-1
CASSYSMTVDTEAFF
TGTGCCAGCAGTTACTCGATGACCGTTGACACTGAAGCTTTCTTT
>-|-|TRBV2|TRBJ2-5
CASSDRKAEETQYF
TGTGCCAGCAGTGATAGGAAGGCAGAAGAGACCCAGTACTTC
>many|TRBD1|TRBV7-8|TRBJ1-5
CASSSTGRHDQPQHF
TGTGCCAGCAGCTCGACAGGGCGCCACGATCAGCCCCAGCATTTT
>-|TRBD1|TRBV7-2|TRBJ2-1
CASSPPGQDFVDEQFF
TGTGCCAGCAGCCCTCCGGGACAGGACTTCGTTGATGAGCAGTTCTTC
>many|-|TRBV6-5|TRBJ1-5
CASSYSQRDQPQHF
TGTGCCAGCAGTTATTCTCAGAGGGATCAGCCCCAGCATTTT
>many|-|TRBV5-6|TRBJ2-3
CASSLRPTDTDTQYF
TGTGCCAGCAGCTTGAGGCCCACCGACACAGATACGCAGTATTTT
>-|-|TRBV27|TRBJ1-4
CASSLSTGSGEKLFF
TGTGCCAGCAGTTTATCAACGGGTTCAGGTGAAAAACTGTTTTTT
>many|-|TRBV29-1|TRBJ1-6
CSVRTEGSSYNSPLHF
TGCAGCGTTCGGACAGAAGGGAGCTCCTATAATTCACCCCTCCACTTT
>-|-|TRBV11-2|TRBJ2-3
CASSLKRGRTDTHYF
TGTGCAAGCAGCTTAAAAAGGGGTCGCACAGATACGCACTATTTT
>-|TRBD2|TRBV5-6|TRBJ2-3
CASSRTSGRVADTQYF
TGTGCCAGCAGCCGGACTAGCGGGAGGGTAGCAGATACGCAGTATTTT
>-|TRBD2|TRBV18|TRBJ2-1
CASSPGDYLRQFF
TGTGCCAGCTCACCCGGGGACTATCTGAGGCAGTTCTTC
>many|TRBD2|TRBV5-5|TRBJ2-1
CASSSPAGGTENEQFF
TGTGCCAGCAGCTCACCAGCGGGAGGGACGGAAAATGAGCAGTTCTTC
>once|-|TRBV20-1|TRBJ1-1
CSARNGGNPEAFF
TGCAGTGCGAGAAATGGTGGGAATCCTGAAGCTTTCTTT
>many|-|TRBV6-5|TRBJ1-5
CASRQGTAGEPQHF
TGTGCCAGCAGGCAAGGGACCGCCGGGGAGCCCCAGCATTTT
>many|-|TRBV12-3/TRBV12-4|TRBJ1-5
CASSYNYQPQHF
TGTGCCAGCAGCTATAATTATCAGCCCCAGCATTTT
>many|-|TRBV27|TRBJ1-2
CASSPSRKGYGYTF
TGTGCCAGCAGTCCCTCACGGAAGGGCTATGGCTACACCTTC